This T cell receptor beta chain was recovered during a study of T cell repertoires in cytomegalovirus infection. Study summary: It can be stated that public TCR beta signatures indicated CMV infection as well as a matching HLA type. General study points: Ex vivo, HLA-C-restricted CMV-specific TCR beta clonotypes prevailed over the rest of the response. The cumulative frequency of public TCR beta families identified carriers of CMV plus the relevant HLA.

The germline V and J ends were trimmed by 8 bases and 9 bases, with 17 bases remaining between them. The CDR3 length is 12 residues. The V gene's germline CDR1 is MNHGY and CDR2 SAAAGT. TCRdb independently ran MiXCR on the reads; one entry per CDR3 protein. This repertoire shows approximately 730,000 distinct CDR3 sequences, about 27% found once; its top ten account for 13%. In regard to this clonotype: Antigen: not known.

Material: cultured CD8+ T cells from PBMCs, obtained from culture after CMV antigen stimulation. This receptor was obtained from a human donor in good health (CMV status not recorded). Some clones in this sample may be carry-over from other donors' samples. The genes are TRBV6-8 and TRBJ2-7; D is ambiguous. This CDR3 reads CASGQNPGLQYF. CDR3 bases: TGTGCCAGCGGCCAGAACCCAGGATTGCAGTACTTC.